The clone carrying this T cell receptor (beta chain) was found a few times. Its antigen is unknown. The source of the sample is a study of CD8 T cells in ankylosing spondylitis. Notes on the study in general: A motif in TCR beta, a set of eight highly homologous variants, appeared characteristic of ankylosing spondylitis blood.

TCRdb re-analysed the 5' RACE reads in MiXCR, keeping a single row per CDR3 protein. The sample shows around 150,000 distinct CDR3 sequences, 6% to 8% of them seen only once. CDR1 is KGHDR and CDR2 is SFDVKD in the germline V gene. V dropped 1 base and J dropped 3 bases, with 18 bases sitting between them. The CDR3 has 17 amino acids. The V call is TRBV24-1, the J call TRBJ2-7; no definite D call. The sequence came from a female donor with ankylosing spondylitis or in good health (not recorded which). Sequencing was performed on blood, either unsorted or a sorted T cell fraction (not recorded which). DNA of the CDR3: TGTGCCACCAGTGATTTAAGTTTATTGCGGCCGATCTACGAGCAGTACTTC. Encoded protein: CATSDLSLLRPIYEQYF.